A selection of T cell receptor beta chains follows, all from one sample in a study of T cell repertoires in cytomegalovirus infection. From the reads, TCRdb called clonotypes with MiXCR, one entry per CDR3 protein. The repertoire holds about 320,000 distinct CDR3 sequences, with 8% to 9.5% as singletons. Sequences were obtained from PBMCs. These receptors all stem from a human donor in good health (CMV status not recorded). Some clones in this sample may be carry-over from other donors' samples. Both conserved end residues are trimmed from each CDR3. Each record gives: CDR3 length, V gene, J gene, CDR3 protein.

CDR3 length: 14; V gene: TRBV7-2; J gene: TRBJ2-1; CDR3 protein: ASSRGPAGGDNEQF
CDR3 length: 11; V gene: TRBV6-1; J gene: TRBJ2-7; CDR3 protein: ASRDRIPYEQY
CDR3 length: 13; V gene: TRBV4-2; J gene: TRBJ2-1; CDR3 protein: ASSQVDGTFDEQF
CDR3 length: 12; V gene: TRBV7-4; J gene: TRBJ1-1; CDR3 protein: ASSLVPVNTEAF
CDR3 length: 12; V gene: TRBV7-9; J gene: TRBJ2-5; CDR3 protein: ASSPDRVSETQY
CDR3 length: 10; V gene: TRBV7-2; J gene: TRBJ2-7; CDR3 protein: ASSRSGNEQY
CDR3 length: 13; V gene: TRBV5-1; J gene: TRBJ1-4; CDR3 protein: ASSLAGSHSEKLF
CDR3 length: 15; V gene: TRBV4-3; J gene: TRBJ2-3; CDR3 protein: ASSQGLAAGETDTQY
CDR3 length: 12; V gene: TRBV11-2; J gene: TRBJ2-4; CDR3 protein: ASSLGGGKNIQY
CDR3 length: 13; V gene: TRBV11-2; J gene: TRBJ2-7; CDR3 protein: ASNSVKGTTYEQY
CDR3 length: 14; V gene: TRBV7-2; J gene: TRBJ2-1; CDR3 protein: ASSLEGLAGHNEQF
CDR3 length: 14; V gene: TRBV4-2; J gene: TRBJ2-1; CDR3 protein: ASSQGASGHYNEQF
CDR3 length: 14; V gene: TRBV10-3; J gene: TRBJ2-6; CDR3 protein: AINPGPQAGANVLT
CDR3 length: 17; V gene: TRBV11-2; J gene: TRBJ2-3; CDR3 protein: ASSSATGSGGPIRDTQY
CDR3 length: 14; V gene: TRBV30; J gene: TRBJ1-3; CDR3 protein: AWSAFGRDSGNTIY
CDR3 length: 15; V gene: TRBV7-2; J gene: TRBJ1-2; CDR3 protein: ASSPHSGTGGGYGYT
CDR3 length: 14; V gene: TRBV23-1; J gene: TRBJ2-7; CDR3 protein: ASNKGPSPALYEQY
CDR3 length: 12; V gene: TRBV7-6; J gene: TRBJ2-7; CDR3 protein: ASSLGGKTDEQY
CDR3 length: 12; V gene: TRBV28; J gene: TRBJ2-7; CDR3 protein: AIQGGVGNYEQY
CDR3 length: 9; V gene: TRBV29-1; J gene: TRBJ1-1; CDR3 protein: SGRLDTEAF
CDR3 length: 12; V gene: TRBV6-1; J gene: TRBJ1-2; CDR3 protein: ASEGQVGGYGYT
CDR3 length: 12; V gene: TRBV20-1; J gene: TRBJ2-7; CDR3 protein: SARSAGTTYEQY
CDR3 length: 10; V gene: TRBV29-1; J gene: TRBJ2-5; CDR3 protein: SGLTGQETQY
CDR3 length: 16; V gene: TRBV7-3; J gene: TRBJ2-1; CDR3 protein: ASSLMGGLGSPGNEQF
CDR3 length: 14; V gene: TRBV7-8; J gene: TRBJ2-7; CDR3 protein: ASITFTGTGSYEQY
CDR3 length: 11; V gene: TRBV6-4; J gene: TRBJ1-5; CDR3 protein: ASSRDRNSPQH
CDR3 length: 15; V gene: TRBV7-6; J gene: TRBJ2-7; CDR3 protein: ASSSRGTGVTDYEQY
CDR3 length: 14; V gene: TRBV7-2; J gene: TRBJ2-5; CDR3 protein: ASSLVVRIGQETQY
CDR3 length: 10; V gene: TRBV7-3; J gene: TRBJ2-2; CDR3 protein: ASSFRSGELF
CDR3 length: 12; V gene: TRBV27; J gene: TRBJ2-7; CDR3 protein: ASSGSASSYEQY
CDR3 length: 11; V gene: TRBV6-2/TRBV6-3; J gene: TRBJ2-1; CDR3 protein: ASSYSLRNEQF
CDR3 length: 11; V gene: TRBV6-2/TRBV6-3; J gene: TRBJ2-1; CDR3 protein: ASSYMTDGEQF
CDR3 length: 14; V gene: TRBV28; J gene: TRBJ2-2; CDR3 protein: ASSFPGDYLKGELF
CDR3 length: 11; V gene: TRBV6-1; J gene: TRBJ1-1; CDR3 protein: ASPTAMGTEAF
CDR3 length: 14; V gene: TRBV6-1; J gene: TRBJ2-1; CDR3 protein: ASSEGDSPRGNEQF
CDR3 length: 10; V gene: TRBV27; J gene: TRBJ1-2; CDR3 protein: ASRHGTWGYT
CDR3 length: 12; V gene: TRBV7-9; J gene: TRBJ2-2; CDR3 protein: ASSLELATGELF
CDR3 length: 13; V gene: TRBV6-1; J gene: TRBJ2-7; CDR3 protein: ASSLQQGRSYEQY
CDR3 length: 11; V gene: TRBV7-2; J gene: TRBJ2-2; CDR3 protein: ASSPLGAGELF
CDR3 length: 15; V gene: TRBV7-8; J gene: TRBJ2-2; CDR3 protein: ASSRGTSGMNTGELF
CDR3 length: 11; V gene: TRBV6-1; J gene: TRBJ2-6; CDR3 protein: ASSAPNLQGSE
CDR3 length: 11; V gene: TRBV6-1; J gene: TRBJ2-1; CDR3 protein: ASSAYGQLSQF
CDR3 length: 11; V gene: TRBV11-2; J gene: TRBJ2-1; CDR3 protein: ASSSLSVVEQF
CDR3 length: 13; V gene: TRBV20-1; J gene: TRBJ1-3; CDR3 protein: SADRPLALGNTIY
CDR3 length: 10; V gene: TRBV20-1; J gene: TRBJ1-1; CDR3 protein: RSGEFNTEAF
CDR3 length: 12; V gene: TRBV7-2; J gene: TRBJ1-1; CDR3 protein: ASSSWTGRTEAF
CDR3 length: 14; V gene: TRBV4-2; J gene: TRBJ2-2; CDR3 protein: ASSLRPGTNTGELF
CDR3 length: 15; V gene: TRBV25-1; J gene: TRBJ2-1; CDR3 protein: ASSEPLSGLAGGPLF
CDR3 length: 11; V gene: TRBV7-3; J gene: TRBJ2-2; CDR3 protein: ASSNLDTGELF
CDR3 length: 12; V gene: TRBV7-2; J gene: TRBJ1-1; CDR3 protein: ASSFNRGRTQTL
CDR3 length: 9; V gene: TRBV20-1; J gene: TRBJ2-1; CDR3 protein: SPGFRNEQF
CDR3 length: 11; V gene: TRBV12-3/TRBV12-4; J gene: TRBJ2-7; CDR3 protein: ATRAGGSYEQY